This T cell receptor (beta chain) was obtained from a study of blood T cell repertoires in COVID-19. About the study: The origin of the acute and convalescent COVID-19 samples was the United States, Italy and Spain. In each case, the material was cDNA or gDNA derived from T cells, B-cell-depleted T cells, or PBMCs.

Authors' methods: Using reference gene primer amplification, nucleated cell counts were estimated. Data came from immunoSEQ multiplex PCR; TCRdb stores just in-frame clones and leaves some out. Clonal size and the V and J genes are those of that table, whereas D and trimming came from the DNA. The data show some 200,000 clones, just over 85% seen once. CDR1 is KGHDR, CDR2 SFDVKD, per germline. The CDR3 is made up of 13 amino acids. V lost 6 bases to trimming and J lost 4 bases, with 9 bases between them. The sequence was collected from an elderly man with acute or convalescent COVID-19. V gene TRBV24-1 combines with J gene TRBJ1-5, with a weak D call TRBD1 (6 bases). The sequenced sample consisted of peripheral blood. CDR3 sequence reads: CATSRTVNQPQHF. CDR3 nucleotide sequence: TGTGCCACCAGTAGGACAGTAAATCAGCCCCAGCATTTT.